These T cell receptor beta chains were read from a single sample in a study of technical replicates of blood from a handful of donors. Assay: immunoSEQ multiplex PCR; the TCRdb copy retains only in-frame clones and omits some. The sample holds 15,000 to 20,000 clones, approximately 83% seen once. The sequencing sample was made of PBMCs. These receptors were obtained from a human donor in good health. Each CDR3 is given with its conserved first and last residue. Not every row has a clone size; where given, it reads once, few, many or a size class.

>TRBV27|-|TRBJ2-5
CASSPTGGGAHEETQYF
>TRBV19|-|TRBJ2-1
CASSIVTGGLNEQFF
>TRBV27|once|TRBJ2-5
CASSLKARLAGGPETQYF
>TRBV6-1|-|TRBJ2-3
CASSGGRQGLTSTDTQYF
>TRBV5-4|-|TRBJ2-7
CASSSDRGQEGYEQYF
>TRBV27|-|TRBJ2-7
CASSLGRSYEQYF
>TRBV4-2|-|TRBJ2-5
CASSQGTGGNQETQYF
>TRBV13|-|TRBJ2-7
CASSGRGYEQYF
>TRBV7-9|-|TRBJ2-3
CASRSPGTSGTDTQYF
>TRBV5-5|-|TRBJ1-5
CASSPQQGFGNQPQHF
>TRBV11-2|once|TRBJ2-5
CASSLRGWETQYF
>TRBV6-5|-|TRBJ2-7
CASSRDRGFEQYF
>TRBV18|-|TRBJ1-5
CASSPAPDTNQPQHF
>TRBV10-3|-|TRBJ2-2
CAISDWESPPPAGELFF
>TRBV19|-|TRBJ2-3
CASSMGLSTDTQYF
>TRBV5-1|-|TRBJ2-5
CASSLGQGGWQETQYF
>TRBV7-9|once|TRBJ1-3
CASNWGLAGNTIYF
>TRBV2|-|TRBJ2-7
CASSEGAYYEQYF
>TRBV10-2|-|TRBJ2-3
CASTLRWTETQYF
>TRBV28|-|TRBJ2-2
CASSSGQGALGELFF
>TRBV7-6|-|TRBJ2-1
CASSLLSNYNEQFF
>TRBV5-4|-|TRBJ2-1
CASRPGTSGSDEQFF
>TRBV7-9|once|TRBJ2-7
CASSLGLAARSSYEQYF
>TRBV5-6|-|TRBJ2-2
CASSLLGAGTGELFF
>TRBV4-1|-|TRBJ2-3
CASSQDGLAGGRADTQYF
>TRBV5-1|-|TRBJ1-1
CASSHSMNTEAFF
>TRBV7-9|-|TRBJ2-3
CASSPGTSGTDTQYF
>TRBV30|-|TRBJ1-2
CAWSENYGYTF
>TRBV19|few|TRBJ1-1
CASSIPGEAFF
>TRBV27|-|TRBJ2-5
CASSKGAGETQYF
>TRBV5-1|-|TRBJ2-7
CASSRGQGDSYEQYF
>TRBV2|-|TRBJ2-1
CASSSRAQGEQFF
>TRBV5-1|-|TRBJ1-2
CASSPDSSNYGYTF
>TRBV25-1|-|TRBJ2-3
CASSEASRDTQYF
>TRBV10-3|-|TRBJ1-1
CAISNRGENTEAFF